These 21 T cell receptor beta chains share one sample of origin, sequenced in a study of PD-1 blockade in classical Hodgkin lymphoma. Clones were read by immunoSEQ multiplex PCR, and TCRdb kept only the in-frame ones, dropping some. Of around 46,000 clones in the sample, 90% were seen once. Time point indicated: cycle 4 day 1 (C4D1), after less than 7 weeks of nivolumab. After autologous stem cell transplantation all patients relapsed, and prior brentuximab vedotin exposure differed between cohorts. The source material was peripheral blood mononuclear cells (PBMCs), sampled before the fourth cycle of nivolumab. The receptors here all came from a human donor with classical Hodgkin lymphoma.

V is TRBV12-2 and J is TRBJ2-7; the tabulated D call, TRBD2, remains unverified against the DNA. TRBV12-2 constitutes a pseudogene. The CDR3 covers 12 residues. The CDR3 DNA follows: TGTGCAAGTCGCGATAGTAAGTACGAGCAGTACTTC. Translating gives CASRDSKYEQYF.

The J gene is TRBJ1-4, the V gene TRBV19, with TRBD1 matching over 9 bases. V shed 8 bases, J shed 7 bases, and the junction held 11 bases outside the gene matches. Germline loops: CDR1 LNHDA, CDR2 SQIVND (reference sequence). The CDR3 extends over 15 amino acids. CDR3: CASVTPGQGVEKLFF. In DNA, the CDR3 is TGTGCCAGTGTCACGCCGGGACAGGGTGTTGAAAAACTGTTTTTT.

In this sample, this clone turned up many times. The chain joins TRBV6-5 to TRBJ1-5; 7 positions match TRBD1. Looked up from germline, CDR1 is MNHEY and CDR2 is SVGAGI. CDR3 length: 13 amino acids. Trimming took 7 bases from V and 6 from J; bases not matched to a gene: 6. The CDR3 DNA follows: TGTGCCAGCACTACAGGGGAGAGTCAGCCCCAGCATTTT. It translates to CASTTGESQPQHF.

V gene TRBV28 combines with J gene TRBJ1-2; D is unresolved. The CDR3 runs 17 residues. Germline CDR1 is MDHEN and CDR2 is SYDVKM. Trimming pared 3 bases from V and 2 bases from J, leaving 19 bases between. CDR3 in DNA: TGTGCCAGCAGTTTTATCGAGCGGCACAGAACAAACTATGGCTACACCTTC. Protein sequence: CASSFIERHRTNYGYTF.

The chain links TRBV15 to TRBJ1-2; maybe TRBD1 (6 bases). This CDR3 contains 15 residues. V dropped 5 bases and J dropped 2 bases, with 15 bases sitting between them. Germline loops: CDR1 LNHNV, CDR2 YYDKDF (reference sequence). CDR3 residues: CATSGTHRENYGYTF. DNA of the CDR3: TGTGCCACCAGCGGCACACACAGGGAAAACTATGGCTACACCTTC. Using reference TRBV15 and TRBJ1-2 for the parts outside the CDR3, the full variable domain is DAMVIQNPRYQVTQFGKPVTLSCSQTLNHNVMYWYQQKSSQAPKLLFHYYDKDFNNEADTPDNFQSRRPNTSFCFLDIRSPGLGDTAMYLCATSGTHRENYGYTFGSGTRLTVV.

V gene TRBV7-3 combines with J gene TRBJ1-1, with a weak D call TRBD1 (6 bases). Germline V CDR1 and CDR2: SGHTA, FQGTGA. Trimming pared 6 bases from V and 0 bases from J, leaving 8 bases between. The CDR3 covers 13 residues. The CDR3 protein is CASSYRVNTEAFF. CDR3 sequence (DNA): TGTGCCAGCAGTTACAGGGTGAACACTGAAGCTTTCTTT.

V and J are TRBV7-9 and TRBJ1-1, with 7 bases identical to TRBD1. J was trimmed by 1 base and V by 5 bases; bases with no gene match: 4. This CDR3 is built from 14 residues. Looked up from germline, CDR1 is SEHNR and CDR2 is FQNEAQ (reference sequence). The CDR3 region is CASSTWTGNTEAFF. Here the CDR3 DNA reads TGTGCCAGCAGCACGTGGACAGGGAACACTGAAGCTTTCTTT. Based on the CDR3 plus reference TRBV7-9 and TRBJ1-1, the full variable domain is DTGVSQNPRHKITKRGQNVTFRCDPISEHNRLYWYRQTLGQGPEFLTYFQNEAQLEKSRLLSDRFSAERPKGSFSTLEIQRTEQGDSAMYLCASSTWTGNTEAFFGQGTRLTVV.

The rearrangement uses TRBV28 and TRBJ2-3; D might be TRBD2 (5 bases). The CDR3 length is 15 residues. Trimming stripped 4 bases from V and 4 bases from J, with 15 bases between. Germline V CDR1 and CDR2: MDHEN, SYDVKM. Written as DNA, the CDR3 is TGTGCCAGCAGTTCCACGCGGATGAGGGCAGATACGCAGTATTTT. Translating gives CASSSTRMRADTQYF.

The J gene is TRBJ2-3, the V gene TRBV2; D is tentatively TRBD1 or TRBD2 (6 bases each). V was trimmed by 8 bases and J by 1 base, leaving 19 bases between them. CDR3 length: 16 amino acids. CDR1 SNHLY and CDR2 FYNNEI come from the germline V gene. In DNA form, the CDR3 reads TGTGCCAGCGGGGAGGCGCCGGGACAAGGCACAGATACGCAGTATTTT. Translating gives CASGEAPGQGTDTQYF.

The chain links TRBV5-1 to TRBJ2-2; 11 bases agree with TRBD2. The CDR3 spans 16 residues. The germline CDR1 and CDR2 sequences are SGHRS and YFSETQ. The V gene end was trimmed by 2 bases and the J gene end by 1 base; junction bases not matched to a gene: 1. The CDR3 nucleotides read TGCGCCAGCAGCTTTCTAGCGGGAGGGAACACCGGGGAGCTGTTTTTT. Translating gives CASSFLAGGNTGELFF.

The chain uses TRBV5-1 and TRBJ2-1; 13 nucleotides agree with TRBD2. Germline V CDR1 and CDR2: SGHRS, YFSETQ. This CDR3 has 16 amino acids. V dropped 3 bases and J dropped 6; count of bases not matched to a gene: 6. The CDR3 sequence is CASSYQGLAGVNEQFF. In nucleotides, the CDR3 is TGCGCCAGCAGCTACCAAGGACTAGCGGGAGTCAATGAGCAGTTCTTC.

This sequence joins TRBV30 and TRBJ2-7, with D perhaps matching TRBD1 or TRBD2 (5 bases each). The CDR3 covers 14 residues. With 2 bases removed from V and 2 bases from J, the gap between germline ends came to 13 bases. Germline lookup yields CDR1 GTSNPN and CDR2 SVGIG (reference sequence). The CDR3 DNA sequence: TGTGCCTGGAGTCTGGGGCTAGCTCCCTACGAGCAGTACTTC. This codes for CAWSLGLAPYEQYF.

CDR3 nucleotides: TGTGCCAGCTCGAGAGACGGGACTAGAGCCTACGAGCAGTACTTC. This translates into CASSRDGTRAYEQYF. The chain joins TRBV18 to TRBJ2-7; 8 positions match TRBD2. The CDR3 totals 15 residues. CDR1 is KGHSH and CDR2 is LQKENI in the germline V gene. The V segment lost 6 bases and the J segment 2 bases; nucleotides outside the gene matches: 9.

The V call is TRBV21-1, the J call TRBJ2-5; the table gives TRBD1 as D, unverified against the DNA. TRBV21-1 is shown as a pseudogene. This CDR3 has 18 residues. The CDR3 loop reads CASSTGPPPTLSRETQYF. The CDR3 DNA sequence: TGTGCCAGCAGCACAGGTCCTCCTCCGACCCTATCTCGGGAGACCCAGTACTTC.

The chain has TRBV9 and TRBJ2-3; tentatively, D is TRBD1 (5 bases). There are 13 residues in the CDR3. The germline V gene has CDR1 SGDLS and CDR2 YYNGEE. V was pared by 4 bases and J by 4 bases, with 10 bases between. The CDR3 spells CASSSRAPDTQYF. The CDR3 nucleotides read TGTGCCAGCAGCTCCAGGGCGCCAGATACGCAGTATTTT.

The chain links TRBV7-9 to TRBJ2-3; TRBD2 is a possible D gene (6 bases). V was trimmed by 5 bases and J by 0 bases, leaving 9 bases between them. The CDR3 consists of 14 residues. Looked up from germline, CDR1 is SEHNR and CDR2 is FQNEAQ (reference sequence). CDR3 loop: CASSRSGSTDTQYF. CDR3 coding DNA: TGTGCCAGCAGCCGTAGCGGTAGCACAGATACGCAGTATTTT.

V and J are TRBV7-3 and TRBJ2-2; the D is unclear. The CDR3 spans 14 residues. The V and J ends lost 5 bases and 5 bases respectively, with 12 bases between them. Germline CDR1 and CDR2: SGHTA and FQGTGA. The CDR3 loop is CASSLIRYTGELFF. The DNA of the CDR3 is TGTGCCAGCAGCCTGATTAGGTATACCGGGGAGCTGTTTTTT.

This chain links TRBV2 with TRBJ2-7, with 11 bases identical to TRBD2. V trimming: 7 bases; J trimming: 1 base; junction bases outside the gene matches: 15. Germline lookup yields CDR1 SNHLY and CDR2 FYNNEI. The CDR3 is 18 residues long. DNA of the CDR3: TGTGCCAGCAATCTCGGCAGGGGGACTAGCGGATATTCCTACGAGCAGTACTTC. This encodes CASNLGRGTSGYSYEQYF.

There are a few counts of this clone. This chain joins TRBV30 and TRBJ1-2; 7 bases align to TRBD1. The CDR3 totals 11 residues. V shed 7 bases, J shed 4 bases, and the junction held 3 bases outside the gene matches. Germline lookup yields CDR1 GTSNPN and CDR2 SVGIG (reference sequence). The CDR3 nucleotides read TGTGCCTTTTACAGGGGCTATGGCTACACCTTC. It yields the protein CAFYRGYGYTF.

This chain joins TRBV5-4 and TRBJ2-3; D is ambiguous. The V end was cut by 3 bases, the J end by 2 bases, with 22 bases between. CDR1 and CDR2 (germline): SGHNT, YYREEE (reference sequence). CDR3 length: 18 amino acids. The CDR3 DNA reads TGTGCCAGCAGCTACAAGATTCAACCTAATCCGCCCACAGATACGCAGTATTTT. Translation gives CASSYKIQPNPPTDTQYF.

The V call is TRBV7-9, the J call TRBJ2-7; no clear D. CDR1 is SEHNR, CDR2 FQNEAQ, per germline (reference sequence). This CDR3 comprises 16 residues. V was shortened by 1 base and J by 2 bases, with 15 bases between the two germline ends. The CDR3 region is CASSLGTAGRAYEQYF. In DNA, the CDR3 is TGTGCCAGCAGCTTAGGGACCGCTGGAAGGGCCTACGAGCAGTACTTC.